The rows below give T cell receptor beta chains drawn from one sample of a study of blood T cell repertoires in COVID-19. TCRdb's copy holds only in-frame clones and misses some; the assay was immunoSEQ multiplex PCR. The sample has approximately 89,000 clones; roughly 84% are singletons. Sequencing was done on a sample of peripheral blood. These TCRs come from a woman between 65 and 79 years old with acute or convalescent COVID-19. Both conserved end residues are part of each CDR3. A D gene is named only where the DNA matches it firmly. Not all rows give a size; the values are once, few, many and, for expanded clones, a class.

j_call clone_size d_call v_call cdr3_aa cdr3_nt
TRBJ1-2 - TRBD1 TRBV5-5 CASSPGQGSTHYGYTF TGTGCCAGCAGCCCGGGACAGGGCAGTACCCACTATGGCTACACCTTC
TRBJ1-2 - TRBD1 TRBV3-1/TRBV3-2 CASSQVGGGQPSFYGYTF TGTGCCAGCAGCCAAGTGGGTGGGGGACAGCCCTCTTTCTATGGCTACACCTTC
TRBJ1-2 - TRBD1 TRBV11-2 CASSEMGTGGSGYTF TGTGCCAGCAGCGAGATGGGCACAGGGGGCTCCGGCTACACCTTC
TRBJ2-5 - TRBD2 TRBV7-2 CASSSWASGEETQYF TGTGCCAGCAGCTCTTGGGCTAGCGGGGAAGAGACCCAGTACTTC
TRBJ2-1 - TRBD1 TRBV5-1 CASSITNRGEEQFF TGCGCCAGCAGCATAACAAACAGGGGTGAAGAGCAGTTCTTC
TRBJ1-4 - TRBD1 TRBV5-1 CASSLDRVDEKLFF TGCGCCAGCAGCTTAGACAGGGTTGACGAAAAACTGTTTTTT
TRBJ1-1 - - TRBV13 CASSLGLEGMNTEAFF TGTGCCAGCAGCTTAGGCCTAGAGGGCATGAACACTGAAGCTTTCTTT
TRBJ2-2 - - TRBV25-1 CASSSDTGELFF TGTGCCAGCAGTAGCGACACCGGGGAGCTGTTTTTT
TRBJ2-1 - - TRBV2 CASSQDLSSYNEQFF TGTGCCAGCAGCCAAGATCTCAGCTCCTACAATGAGCAGTTCTTC
TRBJ1-2 once TRBD1 TRBV19 CASSMGRGQGGSYGYTF TGTGCCAGTAGTATGGGGAGGGGACAGGGAGGGAGCTATGGCTACACCTTC
TRBJ2-1 few - TRBV24-1 CATSVTGNEQFF TGTGCCACCAGTGTCACGGGGAATGAGCAGTTCTTC
TRBJ1-4 - TRBD1 TRBV6-6 CASSYRQGALEKLFF TGTGCCAGCAGTTACCGACAGGGGGCTTTGGAAAAACTGTTTTTT
TRBJ2-1 - - TRBV6-6 CASSVGSYNEQFF TGTGCCAGCAGCGTCGGGAGCTACAATGAGCAGTTCTTC
TRBJ1-4 - - TRBV28 CASKLGVNEKLFF TGTGCCAGCAAATTAGGGGTAAACGAAAAACTGTTTTTT
TRBJ1-1 - - TRBV28 CASKGSRGEAFF TGTGCCAGCAAAGGGTCTAGGGGGGAAGCTTTCTTT
TRBJ2-1 - TRBD2 TRBV28 CASSFRAGGPYNEQFF TGTGCCAGCAGTTTCAGAGCGGGGGGACCCTACAATGAGCAGTTCTTC
TRBJ1-1 - - TRBV19 CASSIEHRSTEAFF TGTGCCAGTAGTATAGAACACAGGAGCACTGAAGCTTTCTTT
TRBJ1-4 - - TRBV28 CASSSPGGRGATNEKLFF TGTGCCAGCAGTTCCCCCGGGGGGCGAGGTGCAACTAATGAAAAACTGTTTTTT
TRBJ1-4 - - TRBV11-3 CASSGEDEKLFF TGTGCCAGCTCCGGGGAGGACGAAAAACTGTTTTTT
TRBJ1-2 - - TRBV27 CASSLTGIRGYTF TGTGCCAGCAGTCTAACAGGGATTAGGGGCTACACCTTC
TRBJ2-5 - TRBD2 TRBV3-1/TRBV3-2 CASSHAGGGETQYF TGTGCCAGCAGCCACGCGGGAGGGGGGGAGACCCAGTACTTC
TRBJ2-5 - - TRBV7-2 CASSYGGQGNQETQYF TGTGCCAGCAGCTACGGGGGGCAAGGCAACCAAGAGACCCAGTACTTC
TRBJ1-5 - TRBD1 TRBV4-1 CASSQEETGGANSQPQHF TGCGCCAGCAGCCAAGAGGAGACAGGGGGCGCGAATAGTCAGCCCCAGCATTTT
TRBJ1-2 - TRBD1 TRBV10-1 CASSDYGQGSGYGYTF TGCGCCAGCAGTGATTACGGACAGGGATCGGGCTATGGCTACACCTTC
TRBJ1-3 - - TRBV3-1/TRBV3-2 CASSREQRVGTIYF TGTGCCAGCAGCCGAGAGCAGAGGGTGGGCACCATATATTTT
TRBJ2-2 few TRBD2 TRBV3-1/TRBV3-2 CASSLRRGGDTGELFF TGTGCCAGCAGTCTCCGGCGGGGGGGCGACACCGGGGAGCTGTTTTTT
TRBJ2-2 - - TRBV29-1 CSVRVVGFGELFF TGCAGCGTTCGGGTTGTCGGGTTCGGGGAGCTGTTTTTT
TRBJ2-1 - TRBD2 TRBV28 CASSLGLAGGFNEQFF TGTGCCAGCAGTTTGGGGCTAGCGGGAGGCTTCAATGAGCAGTTCTTC
TRBJ1-2 - - TRBV5-5 CASSLEWAGGGYTF TGTGCCAGCAGCTTGGAGTGGGCGGGAGGAGGCTACACCTTC
TRBJ2-2 - TRBD2 TRBV27 CASSLWSGRVTGELFF TGTGCCAGCAGTTTATGGAGCGGGAGAGTCACCGGGGAGCTGTTTTTT
TRBJ2-3 - - TRBV10-3 CAISERQPSTDTQYF TGTGCCATCAGCGAGAGACAACCAAGCACAGATACGCAGTATTTT
TRBJ1-5 - - TRBV21-1 CASGETGISNQPQHF TGTGCCAGCGGGGAAACAGGGATTAGCAATCAGCCCCAGCATTTT
TRBJ2-5 - - TRBV6-5 CASSFRRSETQYF TGTGCCAGCAGTTTCCGCAGGTCCGAGACCCAGTACTTC
TRBJ2-6 once TRBD1 TRBV5-6 CASSDQGAGANVLTF TGTGCCAGCAGCGATCAGGGGGCTGGGGCCAACGTCCTGACTTTC
TRBJ1-1 - TRBD1 TRBV3-1/TRBV3-2 CASSQGGIRGYLSEAFF TGTGCCAGCAGCCAAGGGGGAATCAGGGGGTATTTGTCGGAGGCTTTCTTT
TRBJ1-2 - TRBD1 TRBV6-1 CASSDPPAQGQGVNYGYTF TGTGCCAGCAGTGACCCCCCCGCCCAAGGACAGGGGGTTAACTATGGCTACACCTTC
TRBJ2-2 - - TRBV10-3 CAITLTELTNTGELFF TGTGCCATCACTTTGACAGAACTGACGAACACCGGGGAGCTGTTTTTT
TRBJ1-5 - TRBD1 TRBV20-1 CSAGGQGKPQHF TGCAGTGCTGGTGGACAGGGGAAGCCCCAGCATTTT
TRBJ1-6 - - TRBV7-9 CASSFEQGRSYNSPLHF TGTGCCAGCAGCTTCGAACAGGGTCGGTCCTATAATTCACCCCTCCACTTT
TRBJ2-5 - TRBD1 TRBV27 CASRRQGAGETQYF TGTGCCAGCAGACGCCAGGGGGCAGGGGAGACCCAGTACTTC